Sequencing of this TCR beta chain was carried out in a study of early T cells in non-severe SARS-CoV-2 infection. Overall study context: The input, bulk RNA from unsorted whole blood, was sequenced, and chains were unpaired.

Study findings and constraints: Clonotype matching in VDJdb favored anti-spike CD8 responses and did not capture private and CD4 specificities.

The protocol attached unique molecular identifiers to individual cDNA molecules. TCRdb re-called the 5' RACE reads through MiXCR, storing one row per CDR3 protein. The sample holds approximately 76,000 distinct CDR3 sequences; around an eighth are singletons and the top ten take roughly 3.1%. This clonotype was detected only a few times. Its cognate antigen is unknown. V shed 5 bases and J 1 base; nucleotides not matched to a gene: 15. The germline gives CDR1 MNHEY, CDR2 SMNVEV (reference sequence). This CDR3 is built from 21 residues. The gene calls are TRBV27 and TRBJ2-1, with 15 bases matching TRBD2. Sample: whole blood. The receptor comes from an adult who was a healthcare worker with PCR-confirmed SARS-CoV-2 infection or an uninfected control (not recorded which). The CDR3 sequence: CASSPLMGLAGGPGSYNEQFF. The CDR3 DNA follows: TGTGCCAGCAGTCCGCTGATGGGACTAGCGGGGGGCCCAGGGTCCTACAATGAGCAGTTCTTC.